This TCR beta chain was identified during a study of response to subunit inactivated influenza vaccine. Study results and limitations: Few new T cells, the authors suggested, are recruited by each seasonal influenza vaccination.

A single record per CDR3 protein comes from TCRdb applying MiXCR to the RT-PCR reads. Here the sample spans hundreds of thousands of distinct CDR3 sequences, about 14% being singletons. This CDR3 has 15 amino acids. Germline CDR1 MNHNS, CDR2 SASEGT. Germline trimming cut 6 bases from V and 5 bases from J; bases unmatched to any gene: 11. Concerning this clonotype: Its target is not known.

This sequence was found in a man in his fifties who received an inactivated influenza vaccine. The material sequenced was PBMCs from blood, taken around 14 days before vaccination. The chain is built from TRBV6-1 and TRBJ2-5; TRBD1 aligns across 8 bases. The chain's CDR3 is CASSPLSTGVETQYF. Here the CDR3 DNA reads TGTGCCAGCAGCCCACTCTCGACAGGGGTTGAGACCCAGTACTTC.